The next 10 T cell receptor beta chains were all read from a single sample in a study of blood T cell repertoires in COVID-19. Repertoires were generated with immunoSEQ multiplex PCR, while TCRdb's copy carries only in-frame clones and drops some. The sample consists of more than 100,000 clones, about 90% of them appearing once. The sample was peripheral blood. These receptors all come from a woman aged 50 to 60 with active or convalescent COVID-19.

This clone was seen once. This chain connects TRBV9 to TRBJ2-7; D unclear. CDR3 length: 14 residues. CDR1 and CDR2 from the germline V gene are SGDLS and YYNGEE. V was shortened by 0 bases and J by 0 bases, with 7 bases between the two germline ends. The CDR3 nucleotides are TGTGCCAGCAGCGTAGATTGGAGCTCCTACGAGCAGTACTTC. It translates to CASSVDWSSYEQYF.

This rearrangement joins TRBV2 to TRBJ1-2, with TRBD1 identical over 7 bases. CDR3 length: 16 residues. The J segment lost 1 base and the V segment lost 5 bases, leaving 10 bases of the junction unmatched. The germline V gene encodes CDR1 SNHLY and CDR2 FYNNEI. DNA of the CDR3: TGTGCCAGCAGTCGGCGACAGGGAAGGGATAACTATGGCTACACCTTC. This gives the protein CASSRRQGRDNYGYTF.

This chain uses TRBV6-6 with TRBJ1-5, with TRBD1 matching 8 bases. The CDR3 covers 16 residues. J gave up 4 bases and V 6 bases, and 11 bases lay outside the gene matches. The germline CDR1 and CDR2 sequences are MNHNY and SVGAGI (reference sequence). CDR3 sequence reads: CASRGGQGSGNQPQHF. In DNA, the CDR3 is TGTGCCAGCAGAGGCGGACAGGGTAGTGGAAATCAGCCCCAGCATTTT.

The chain uses TRBV6-5 and TRBJ1-5; 8 nucleotides agree with TRBD1. There are 13 residues in the CDR3. J was trimmed by 7 bases and V by 7 bases; bases with no gene match: 6. From germline, CDR1 is MNHEY and CDR2 SVGAGI. The CDR3 here is CASNRDRRQPQHF. The CDR3 DNA is TGTGCCAGCAACCGGGACAGGAGGCAGCCCCAGCATTTT.

The chain uses TRBV28 and TRBJ2-1; 12 bases align to TRBD2. Looked up from germline, CDR1 is MDHEN and CDR2 is SYDVKM. The CDR3 has 16 amino acids. The V gene end was trimmed by 5 bases and the J gene end by 10 bases; junction bases not matched to a gene: 12. The CDR3 DNA reads as TGTGCCAGCAGTCCGTACCTAGCGGGAGGGGGGTACGAGCAGTTCTTC. This translates into CASSPYLAGGGYEQFF.

The chain combines TRBV5-5 with TRBJ2-7; 7 bases line up with TRBD1. CDR1 and CDR2 (germline): SGHKS, YYEKEE (reference sequence). The CDR3 consists of 15 residues. Germline trimming cut 0 bases from V and 2 bases from J; bases unmatched to any gene: 5. The CDR3 bases are TGTGCCAGCAGCTTGGTGGGCAGGGGGACCTACGAGCAGTACTTC. Protein: CASSLVGRGTYEQYF.

This clone was observed many times. This chain links TRBV4-1 with TRBJ1-5; D gene uncertain. Trimming stripped 5 bases from V and 7 bases from J, with 12 bases between. CDR1 is MGHRA, CDR2 YSYEKL, per germline. The CDR3 spans 13 residues. The CDR3 sequence is CASSEGSGQPQHF. The CDR3 bases are TGCGCCAGCAGCGAGGGATCAGGACAGCCCCAGCATTTT.

J is TRBJ1-3 and V is TRBV10-3; 11 nucleotides line up with TRBD1. After removal of 8 bases from V and 9 bases from J, the junction contained 6 bases not matched to a gene. Germline lookup yields CDR1 ENHRY and CDR2 SYGVKD. The CDR3 runs to 13 residues. The CDR3 coding sequence is TGTGCCATCCAGCCCGGACAGGGGGCCACCATATATTTT. Translating gives CAIQPGQGATIYF.

This chain connects TRBV3-1 (or the pseudogene TRBV3-2) to TRBJ2-2, with D possibly TRBD2 on 5 matching bases. V gave up 6 bases and J gave up 5 bases, with 10 bases separating them. Germline CDR1 is LGHDT and CDR2 is YNNKEL (reference sequence). The CDR3 has 13 amino acids. The CDR3 coding sequence is TGTGCCAGCAGACTCCGGGGTACCGGGGAGCTGTTTTTT. This encodes CASRLRGTGELFF.

The chain recombines TRBV28 with TRBJ2-2; TRBD1 matches 7 bases. J gave up 7 bases and V 6 bases, and 26 bases lay outside the gene matches. Germline loops: CDR1 MDHEN, CDR2 SYDVKM. This CDR3 comprises 20 residues. CDR3 residues: CASSQLWVQDRQGSGGELFF. The DNA for the CDR3 is TGTGCCAGCAGCCAACTATGGGTCCAAGATCGACAGGGAAGCGGCGGGGAGCTGTTTTTT. The full variable domain, rest sourced from reference TRBV28 and TRBJ2-2, is DVKVTQSSRYLVKRTGEKVFLECVQDMDHENMFWYRQDPGLGLRLIYFSYDVKMKEKGDIPEGYSVSREKKERFSLILESASTNQTSMYLCASSQLWVQDRQGSGGELFFGEGSRLTVL.